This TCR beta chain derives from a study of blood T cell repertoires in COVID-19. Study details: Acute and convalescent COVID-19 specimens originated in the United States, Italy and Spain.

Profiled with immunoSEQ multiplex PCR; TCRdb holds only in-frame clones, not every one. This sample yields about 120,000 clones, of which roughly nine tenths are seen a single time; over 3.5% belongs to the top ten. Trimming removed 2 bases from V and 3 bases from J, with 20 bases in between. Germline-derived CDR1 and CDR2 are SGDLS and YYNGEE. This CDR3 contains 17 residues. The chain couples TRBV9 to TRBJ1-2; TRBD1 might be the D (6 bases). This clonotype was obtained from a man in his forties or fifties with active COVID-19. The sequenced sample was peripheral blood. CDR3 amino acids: CASSVDPEQGPHYGYTF. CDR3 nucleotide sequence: TGTGCCAGCAGCGTCGACCCCGAGCAGGGGCCTCACTATGGCTACACCTTC.